The 32 T cell receptor beta chains listed next were all sequenced from one sample in a study of Graves' ophthalmopathy and Graves' hyperthyroidism. TCR beta CDR3 amplification used RNA transcripts. First-round RT-PCR relied on HTBI primers, and a second-round multiplex PCR came next. Using its own MiXCR run on the multiplex PCR reads, TCRdb lists one record per CDR3 protein. The sample lists 600,000 to 700,000 distinct CDR3 sequences, about 41% occurring once. Sequencing was done on a sample of peripheral blood. Receptors originate from an adult man with Graves' ophthalmopathy.

The chain couples TRBV10-3 to TRBJ1-2, with TRBD1 matching 11 bases. The V segment lost 0 bases and the J segment 0 bases; nucleotides outside the gene matches: 6. The CDR3 runs 18 residues. The germline V gene has CDR1 ENHRY and CDR2 SYGVKD. CDR3 in DNA: TGTGCCATCAGTGAGTCCGGACAGGGGGCTGATGCTAACTATGGCTACACCTTC. This codes for CAISESGQGADANYGYTF.

The sample holds many counts of this clonotype. This sequence joins TRBV7-3 and TRBJ2-5, with D possibly matching TRBD1 (6 bases). CDR1 is SGHTA, CDR2 FQGTGA, per germline. The CDR3 contains 14 residues. The ends were cut back, 3 bases at V and 5 bases at J, with 13 bases in the middle. CDR3 nucleotide sequence: TGTGCCAGCAGCTTCGACTACAGGGTGGAGACCCAGTACTTC. Translating gives CASSFDYRVETQYF.

The chain combines TRBV6-6 with TRBJ2-5; a possible D gene is TRBD1 (7 bases). The CDR3 is 13 amino acids. V was trimmed by 0 bases and J by 9 bases, leaving 11 bases between them. From germline, CDR1 is MNHNY and CDR2 SVGAGI (reference sequence). CDR3 coding DNA: TGTGCCAGCAGTTACTCGGCGGGACAGCCCCAGTACTTC. This gives the protein CASSYSAGQPQYF.

The chain joins TRBV19 to TRBJ1-2, with 9 bases matching TRBD1. The germline V gene has CDR1 LNHDA and CDR2 SQIVND (reference sequence). The CDR3 is made up of 14 amino acids. CDR3 in amino acids: CARGVGTGNYGYTF. The CDR3 region has the DNA TGTGCTAGAGGGGTCGGGACAGGGAACTATGGCTACACCTTC. Full variable domain (missing parts from reference TRBV19 and TRBJ1-2): DGGITQSPKYLFRKEGQNVTLSCEQNLNHDAMYWYRQDPGQGLRLIYYSQIVNDFQKGDIAEGYSVSREKKESFPLTVTSAQKNPTAFYLCARGVGTGNYGYTFGSGTRLTVV.

This clonotype has only a few counts. The chain recombines TRBV6-5 with TRBJ1-1, with a possible D match to TRBD1 (6 bases). Trimming pared 0 bases from V and 4 bases from J, leaving 12 bases between. In germline, CDR1 is MNHEY, CDR2 SVGAGI. The CDR3 is made up of 15 amino acids. The CDR3 sequence is CASSYSWAGATEAFF. DNA of the CDR3: TGTGCCAGCAGTTACTCGTGGGCAGGGGCCACTGAAGCTTTCTTT.

This sequence joins TRBV11-2 and TRBJ2-5; 8 bases are a match to TRBD2. The CDR3 totals 18 residues. The V gene end was trimmed by 5 bases and the J gene end by 5 bases; junction bases not matched to a gene: 19. Germline V gene data show CDR1 as SGHAT and CDR2 as FQNNGV. CDR3 sequence reads: CASSVRGGQDLLGETQYF. CDR3 coding DNA: TGTGCCAGCAGCGTACGGGGGGGTCAGGACCTTCTGGGCGAGACCCAGTACTTC.

The sample holds a few counts of this clonotype. The chain carries TRBV11-2 and TRBJ2-2, with 8 bases identical to TRBD1. With 2 bases clipped from V and 5 bases from J, the junction kept 7 bases outside the gene matches. The CDR3 sequence is 16 residues long. Germline V gene lookup returns CDR1 SGHAT and CDR2 FQNNGV. CDR3 residues: CASSLQTGGLTGELFF. CDR3 in DNA: TGTGCCAGCAGCTTACAAACAGGGGGGTTGACCGGGGAGCTGTTTTTT.

The genes are TRBV5-5 and TRBJ1-1; D call uncertain. The CDR3 is made up of 14 amino acids. The germline gives CDR1 SGHKS, CDR2 YYEKEE (reference sequence). V lost 4 bases and J lost 3, with 13 bases in between. Here the CDR3 reads CASSPNRRDTEAFF. CDR3 nucleotides: TGTGCCAGCAGCCCCAATAGGAGGGACACTGAAGCTTTCTTT.

The chain combines TRBV5-1 with TRBJ2-7, with TRBD1 matching 7 bases. Germline V lookup: CDR1 SGHRS, CDR2 YFSETQ. The CDR3 has 15 amino acids. V lost 4 bases, J lost 3 bases, and 10 bases stayed unmatched. The CDR3 nucleotides are TGCGCCAGCAGCCTTCGACAGGGCGTGGACTACGAGCAGTACTTC. This codes for CASSLRQGVDYEQYF.

This chain links TRBV7-2 with TRBJ2-5, with 8 positions matching TRBD1. J was trimmed by 9 bases and V by 0 bases; bases with no gene match: 9. The germline gives CDR1 SGHTA, CDR2 FQGNSA. The CDR3 contains 15 residues. In nucleotides, the CDR3 is TGTGCCAGCAGCTTAGCCGGACAGGGCAATCAGCCCCAGTACTTC. Its translation is CASSLAGQGNQPQYF.

This rearrangement joins TRBV20-1 to TRBJ2-5; no reliable D call. Germline V gives CDR1 DFQATT, CDR2 SNEGSKA (reference sequence). The CDR3 consists of 15 residues. The V end lost 6 bases, the J end lost 1 base, and 18 bases lay between the germline ends. The CDR3 bases are TGCAGTGCCACCAGTGAACCGGACGGCCAAGAGACCCAGTACTTC. Translated, it gives CSATSEPDGQETQYF.

Of note for this clonotype: A read error may be the cause here, since a much bigger clone is one base away. The chain is built from TRBV9 and TRBJ2-7; TRBD1 aligns across 9 bases. CDR3 length: 15 amino acids. Per germline, CDR1 SGDLS and CDR2 YYNGEE. V shed 0 bases, J shed 5 bases, and the junction held 6 bases outside the gene matches. The CDR3 nucleotides are TGTGCCAGCAGCGTAGGAGGGGACAGGGCCCACGAGCAGTACTTC. As protein: CASSVGGDRAHEQYF.

This clonotype was seen repeatedly, ten times or more. One end of the junction varies from germline; a read error may be responsible. The rearrangement links TRBV10-3 to TRBJ1-1; D gene unclear. CDR3 size: 12 residues. Germline V lookup: CDR1 ENHRY, CDR2 SYGVKD. The CDR3 nucleotides read TGTGCCAGCAGTGAAGGGCCCCTTGAAGCTTTCTTT. Protein sequence: CASSEGPLEAFF.

The chain couples TRBV19 to TRBJ2-2; 7 bases fit TRBD2. CDR1 and CDR2 (germline): LNHDA, SQIVND (reference sequence). The CDR3 covers 18 residues. V was clipped by 6 bases and J by 5 bases; unmatched bases: 18. CDR3 sequence (DNA): TGTGCCAGTAGACCCCCGAACCCGGGACTAACCACTACCGGGGAGCTGTTTTTT. It yields the protein CASRPPNPGLTTTGELFF.

The chain couples TRBV20-1 to TRBJ1-1; D might be TRBD1 (5 bases). In germline, CDR1 is DFQATT, CDR2 SNEGSKA (reference sequence). The CDR3 runs 13 residues. Trimming took off 3 bases at V and 3 bases at J, with 11 bases between the two ends. This CDR3 is CSARGVSDTEAFF. CDR3 nucleotides: TGCAGTGCTAGGGGGGTTTCGGACACTGAAGCTTTCTTT.

This clonotype was counted at least ten times. The chain is built from TRBV20-1 and TRBJ2-7; 7 nucleotides agree with TRBD1. Germline V CDR1 and CDR2: DFQATT, SNEGSKA (reference sequence). V shed 1 base and J 7 bases; nucleotides not matched to a gene: 13. This CDR3 has 15 residues. The CDR3 here is CSARAGTALSREQYF. CDR3 sequence (DNA): TGCAGTGCTAGAGCGGGGACAGCTCTTAGTAGGGAGCAGTACTTC.

This sequence joins TRBV9 and TRBJ2-1; D gene unclear. The CDR3 consists of 13 residues. Trimming pared 0 bases from V and 8 bases from J, leaving 9 bases between. CDR1 SGDLS and CDR2 YYNGEE come from the germline V gene. The CDR3 loop reads CASSVVHSDEQFF. DNA of the CDR3: TGTGCCAGCAGCGTAGTTCATTCCGATGAGCAGTTCTTC.

The chain has TRBV6-1 and TRBJ1-2, with TRBD1 matching 7 bases. Germline CDR1 reads MNHNS; CDR2 reads SASEGT. The junction had 5 bases not matched to a gene; V was cut back by 5 bases and J by 8 bases. The CDR3 spans 12 residues. This CDR3 is CASSRRGQGYTF. The DNA for the CDR3 is TGTGCCAGCAGTCGCCGGGGACAGGGCTACACCTTC.

The CDR3 DNA is TGTGCCAGCAGGCGGACAGGGTGGGACGCCGGGGAGCTGTTTTTT. Residues: CASRRTGWDAGELFF. V usage is TRBV7-2 and J usage is TRBJ2-2, with TRBD1 matching over 8 bases. V lost 6 bases to trimming and J lost 6 bases; unmatched junction nucleotides: 9. The CDR3 contains 15 residues. Germline-derived CDR1 and CDR2 are SGHTA and FQGNSA.

This clonotype was detected a few times. V usage is TRBV4-1 and J usage is TRBJ1-2, with TRBD1 as a possible D gene (6 bases). The CDR3 loop spans 17 amino acids. Germline assignment: CDR1 MGHRA and CDR2 YSYEKL. The V end was cut by 4 bases, the J end by 8 bases, with 26 bases between. CDR3 amino acids: CASSLQLGGTQDQGYTF. CDR3 coding DNA: TGCGCCAGCAGCCTCCAGCTTGGGGGGACACAGGATCAGGGCTACACCTTC.

To note about this clonotype: A much bigger clone sits one base away, suggesting this may be a read error. The chain couples TRBV7-9 to TRBJ1-4, with 10 bases aligning to TRBD1. The J segment lost 6 bases and the V segment lost 6 bases, leaving 4 bases of the junction unmatched. This CDR3 comprises 14 residues. Germline CDR1 reads SEHNR; CDR2 reads FQNEAQ (reference sequence). The DNA for the CDR3 is TGTGCCAGCAGGACCGGGACAGGGGATGAAAAACTGTTTTTT. Amino acids: CASRTGTGDEKLFF.

V usage is TRBV15 and J usage is TRBJ2-2, with D unclear. Trimming stripped 0 bases from V and 2 bases from J, with 7 bases between. Germline V lookup: CDR1 LNHNV, CDR2 YYDKDF (reference sequence). The CDR3 has 15 amino acids. CDR3 sequence: CATSRDVGNTGELFF. CDR3 bases: TGTGCCACCAGCAGAGATGTTGGAAACACCGGGGAGCTGTTTTTT.

Comment on this clonotype: The junction shows a germline mismatch at one end, possibly a read error. The chain uses TRBV25-1 and TRBJ2-6, with 8 bases aligning to TRBD2. The CDR3 runs 18 residues. Looked up from germline, CDR1 is MGHDK and CDR2 is SYGVNS. The CDR3 DNA is TGTGCCAGCAGTGACCAGCGGGAGCAGTTCTCTGGGGCCAACGTCCCGACTTTC. Amino acid sequence: CASSDQREQFSGANVPTF.

Only one count was recorded for this clonotype. One junction end does not reproduce the germline sequence, and a read error may be involved. The V call is TRBV19, the J call TRBJ2-6, with D perhaps matching TRBD1 (7 bases). Germline V gives CDR1 LNHDA, CDR2 SQIVND (reference sequence). The CDR3 has 14 amino acids. Written as DNA, the CDR3 is TGTGCCAGTAGTATTTGGCAGGGGGGCAACGTCCTGACTTTC. Protein sequence: CASSIWQGGNVLTF. Together with reference TRBV19 and TRBJ2-6, the CDR3 gives the full variable domain: DGGITQSPKYLFRKEGQNVTLSCEQNLNHDAMYWYRQDPGQGLRLIYYSQIVNDFQKGDIAEGYSVSREKKESFPLTVTSAQKNPTAFYLCASSIWQGGNVLTFGAGSRLTVL.

This clonotype was counted at least ten times. This sequence joins TRBV9 and TRBJ1-2, with D possibly being TRBD1 (6 bases). This CDR3 has 13 amino acids. Germline loops: CDR1 SGDLS, CDR2 YYNGEE. Trimming removed 5 bases from V and 7 bases from J, with 15 bases in between. The CDR3 DNA sequence: TGTGCCAGCAGGCCGGCAGGGGTGGGTGGCTACACCTTC. This encodes CASRPAGVGGYTF.

Many counts were recorded for this clonotype. This chain joins TRBV7-9 and TRBJ1-1; no clear D. V dropped 2 bases and J dropped 1 base, with 11 bases sitting between them. In germline, CDR1 is SEHNR, CDR2 FQNEAQ (reference sequence). CDR3 length equals 15 residues. This CDR3 is CASSLRYKGNTEAFF. Here the CDR3 DNA reads TGTGCCAGCAGCTTACGGTACAAGGGGAACACTGAAGCTTTCTTT.

In this sample, this clonotype turned up a few times. CDR3 sequence reads: CSARRAGAIRDSPLHF. Here the CDR3 DNA reads TGCAGTGCGCGACGGGCAGGAGCCATCCGGGATTCACCCCTCCACTTT. The gene calls are TRBV20-1 and TRBJ1-6; no clear D gene. This CDR3 spans 16 amino acids. Trimming took 6 bases from V and 8 from J, leaving 23 bases between them. Looked up from germline, CDR1 is DFQATT and CDR2 is SNEGSKA (reference sequence).

The gene calls are TRBV5-4 and TRBJ1-3; D remains ambiguous. Germline V gene sequence: CDR1 SGHNT, CDR2 YYREEE (reference sequence). This CDR3 is built from 14 residues. Trimming removed 2 bases at V and 6 bases at J, with 12 bases between. CDR3 protein: CASSFDGLENTIYF. The CDR3 coding sequence is TGTGCCAGCAGCTTTGACGGTCTCGAAAACACCATATATTTT.

The chain is built from TRBV20-1 and TRBJ2-1; 9 bases map to TRBD1. Germline-derived CDR1 and CDR2 are DFQATT and SNEGSKA (reference sequence). CDR3 size: 13 residues. Unmatched junction bases numbered 5, after V lost 6 bases and J lost 5 bases. As DNA, the CDR3 is TGCAGTGCAACCGGGACAGGGAACAATGAGCAGTTCTTC. It specifies CSATGTGNNEQFF.

This clonotype was counted at least ten times. The DNA is left out, because the CDR3 cannot be placed on it with certainty; the CDR3 is given as TCRdb lists it. This chain uses TRBV25-1 with TRBJ2-7. The CDR3 is 14 residues long, ends included. Germline loops: CDR1 MGHDK, CDR2 SYGVNS. The CDR3 loop is CASSSSQDSYEQYF.

The sample holds many counts of this clonotype. The rearrangement links TRBV6-6 to TRBJ2-7; D tentatively reads TRBD1 or TRBD2 (5 bases each). CDR1 is MNHNY, CDR2 SVGAGI, per germline (reference sequence). Trimming shortened V by 5 bases and J by 0 bases, and 14 bases separated the two germline ends. The CDR3 has 15 amino acids. DNA of the CDR3: TGTGCCAGCAGTAAAACCCGGGACGGCTCCTACGAGCAGTACTTC. This sequence encodes CASSKTRDGSYEQYF.

This clonotype was counted a few times. The rearrangement links TRBV5-1 to TRBJ1-1, with 9 nucleotides matching TRBD1. With V trimmed by 4 bases and J by 5 bases, 3 bases remained unmatched. Germline V gene sequence: CDR1 SGHRS, CDR2 YFSETQ. CDR3 length: 13 residues. CDR3 loop: CASSIGTGTEAFF. CDR3 DNA: TGCGCCAGCAGCATCGGGACAGGGACTGAAGCTTTCTTT.